This T cell receptor (beta chain) stems from a study of blood T cells in healthy people across ages. A second PCR of 7 to 11 cycles used a sample-barcoded 5' primer and a J-beta primer mix. Each CDR3 protein is one row after TCRdb ran MiXCR on the 5' RACE reads. Of 1.4 million to 1.5 million distinct CDR3 sequences listed, 40% to 50% are singletons. Peripheral blood samples of roughly 9.8 milliliters were drawn from each donor. At least 7 million PBMCs were isolated per sample. The receptor's source is a woman aged 18-30 years in good health. Sequenced input: blood.

In nucleotides, the CDR3 is TGTGCCAGCAGTTCAGGGACAGGGGCATCACCCCTCCACTTT. It codes for CASSSGTGASPLHF. This rearrangement joins TRBV12-3 or TRBV12-4 to TRBJ1-6; 10 bases are shared with TRBD1. J was trimmed by 10 bases and V by 4 bases; bases with no gene match: 4. This CDR3 spans 14 amino acids.